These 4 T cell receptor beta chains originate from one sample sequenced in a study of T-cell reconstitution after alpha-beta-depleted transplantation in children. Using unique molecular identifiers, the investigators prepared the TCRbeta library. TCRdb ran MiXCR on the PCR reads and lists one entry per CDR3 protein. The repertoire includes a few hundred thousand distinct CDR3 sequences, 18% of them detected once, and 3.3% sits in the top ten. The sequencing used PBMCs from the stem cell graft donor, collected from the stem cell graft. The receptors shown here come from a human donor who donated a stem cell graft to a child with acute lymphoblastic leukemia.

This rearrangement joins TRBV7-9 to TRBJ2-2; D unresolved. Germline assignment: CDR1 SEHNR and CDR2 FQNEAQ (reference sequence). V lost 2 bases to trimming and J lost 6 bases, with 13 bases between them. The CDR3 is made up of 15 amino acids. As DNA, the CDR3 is TGTGCCAGCAGCTTATTAAGGCTAACCTCCGGGGAGCTGTTTTTT. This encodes CASSLLRLTSGELFF.

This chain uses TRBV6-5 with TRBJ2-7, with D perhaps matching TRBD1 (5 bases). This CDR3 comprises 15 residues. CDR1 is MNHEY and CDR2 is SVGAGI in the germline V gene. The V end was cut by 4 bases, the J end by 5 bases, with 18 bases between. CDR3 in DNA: TGTGCCAGCAGTTCCCCCCTAGGGGTTAACGACGAGCAGTACTTC. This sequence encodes CASSSPLGVNDEQYF.

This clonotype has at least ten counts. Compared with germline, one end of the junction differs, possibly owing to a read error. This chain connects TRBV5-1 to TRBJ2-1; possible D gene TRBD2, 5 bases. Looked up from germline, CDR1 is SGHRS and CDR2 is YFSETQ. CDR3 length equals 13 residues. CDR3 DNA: TGTGCCAGCAGCTTAGGACTGTACAATGAGCAGTTCTTC. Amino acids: CASSLGLYNEQFF.

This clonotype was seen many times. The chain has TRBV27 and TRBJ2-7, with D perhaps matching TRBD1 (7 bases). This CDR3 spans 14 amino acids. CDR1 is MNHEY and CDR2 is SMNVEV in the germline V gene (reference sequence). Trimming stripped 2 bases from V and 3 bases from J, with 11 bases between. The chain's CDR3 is CASSLVRDSYEQYF. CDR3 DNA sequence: TGTGCCAGCAGTTTAGTGCGGGACAGCTACGAGCAGTACTTC.